The rows below give T cell receptor beta chains drawn from one sample of a study of read filtering for tumor transcriptome and immune sequencing. One entry per CDR3 protein results from TCRdb running MiXCR on the reads. The table includes 15,000 or so distinct CDR3 sequences, 20% detected once. The specimen was a population of CD138-negative cells sorted from bone marrow. Receptor source: a donor aged 40 or over with multiple myeloma. Each CDR3 is given with its conserved first and last residue. Each record gives: J gene, V gene, D gene, clone size, CDR3 DNA, CDR3 protein. D genes are given only for firm matches. Some rows have no size entry. The others give once, few or many, or a class for an expanded clone.

TRBJ2-7 TRBV7-9 . few TGTGCCAGCAGCCCCCTACGTACCTACGAGCAGTACTTC CASSPLRTYEQYF
TRBJ2-1 TRBV25-1 . few TGTGCCAGCAGTTTGGATTCCTTCAATGAGCAGTTCTTC CASSLDSFNEQFF
TRBJ2-5 TRBV2 . many TGTGCCAGCAGCGGACAGTCGCAAGAGACCCAGTACTTC CASSGQSQETQYF
TRBJ1-6 TRBV20-1 TRBD1 many TGCAGTGCTTTACAGGGGGCGAATTCACCCCTCCACTTT CSALQGANSPLHF
TRBJ2-3 TRBV5-1 TRBD2 many TGCGCCAGCAGCTGGAAGTCCGGACTAGCGGTTATCCCAGATACGCAGTATTTT CASSWKSGLAVIPDTQYF
TRBJ1-2 TRBV6-5 TRBD1 . TGTGCCAGCAGGACAGGGGGGAACTATGGCTACACCTTC CASRTGGNYGYTF
TRBJ2-7 TRBV29-1 TRBD2 many TGCAGCGTTACACTAGCGGGGGGTTTCTACGAGCAGTACTTC CSVTLAGGFYEQYF
TRBJ2-5 TRBV2 . many TGTGCCAGCAGTGTGCAAGAGACCCAGTACTTC CASSVQETQYF
TRBJ1-5 TRBV23-1 . few TGCGCCAGCAGTCACAGCTCCATCCGGGGTCAGCCCCAGCATTTT CASSHSSIRGQPQHF
TRBJ2-7 TRBV9 TRBD1 many TGTGCCAGCAGCGGATCGACAGGGAACGAGCAGTACTTC CASSGSTGNEQYF
TRBJ2-5 TRBV4-2 . few TGTGCCAGCAGCCAAGTGTCGGACCAAGAGACCCAGTACTTC CASSQVSDQETQYF
TRBJ2-7 TRBV19 . many TGTGCCAGTAGTATGGCTCGCTCCTCATACGAGCAGTACTTC CASSMARSSYEQYF
TRBJ1-1 TRBV3-1 . few TGTGCCAGCAGCCCACCCCTTGGGGGGCGCGTCACTGAAGCTTTCTTT CASSPPLGGRVTEAFF
TRBJ1-4 TRBV7-2 . many TGTGCCAGCAGCTTAGGTCCCAGGGGAGCGCGGGAAAAACTGTTTTTT CASSLGPRGAREKLFF
TRBJ1-1 TRBV5-1 TRBD1 many TGCGCCAGCAGCCCAGAGGGGGCAGCTAGAGCTTTCTTT CASSPEGAARAFF
TRBJ1-1 TRBV4-1 . many TGCGCCAGCAGCCCAAAATACAGGGAGAACACTGAAGCTTTCTTT CASSPKYRENTEAFF
TRBJ1-5 TRBV19 . many TGTGCCAGTAGTATAGGTCCATCCAATAGCAATCAGCCCCAGCATTTT CASSIGPSNSNQPQHF
TRBJ2-3 TRBV5-4 . . TGTGCCAGCAGCTTGGAGTTTCAAGGGGGATCAGATACGCAGTATTTT CASSLEFQGGSDTQYF
TRBJ2-3 TRBV27 TRBD2 . TGTGCCAGCAGTGCCTCCGAAAAGCGGGGGACGCAGTATTTT CASSASEKRGTQYF
TRBJ1-1 TRBV5-1 . few TGCGCCAGCAAGGGGACGGCGAACACTGAAGCTTTCTTT CASKGTANTEAFF
TRBJ2-1 TRBV2 . medium-sized TGTGCCACCCTCGGGGGGCCATTACAGTTCTTC CATLGGPLQFF